The rows below give T cell receptor beta chains drawn from one sample of a study of CDR3 diversity in severe acne. TCRdb recomputed calls from the PCR reads with MiXCR, one row per CDR3 protein. The sample comprises almost 85,000 distinct CDR3 sequences, around 50% of which are singletons, and over 11% rests with the top ten. The specimen sequenced was blood. The source is a male donor in good health, without acne. Both conserved end residues are part of each CDR3. The D gene is left open where the match is weak. Expanded clones get a size class; other rows say once, few or many, or leave the size out.

d_call,clone_size,v_call,j_call,cdr3_nt,cdr3_aa
-,-,TRBV5-6,TRBJ1-2,TGTGCCAGCAGCTCGGGGGGCGGAAATGGCTACACCTTC,CASSSGGGNGYTF
-,-,TRBV5-6,TRBJ1-3,TGTGCCAGCAGCGTGGACAGACCCACTGGAAACACCATATATTTT,CASSVDRPTGNTIYF
-,-,TRBV25-1,TRBJ1-5,TGTGCCAGCAGTGAGGCAGGGGACGATAATCAGCCCCAGCATTTT,CASSEAGDDNQPQHF
TRBD1,many,TRBV24-1,TRBJ2-5,TGTGCCACCAGTGAACCAGGGGGTCCCCAAGAGACCCAGTACTTC,CATSEPGGPQETQYF
-,-,TRBV5-1,TRBJ2-3,TGCAGCTTTAAAGGTCTCGCTAGCACAGATACGCAGTATTTT,CSFKGLASTDTQYF
-,-,TRBV29-1,TRBJ2-3,TGCAGCGTTCCCGGGTCAACGGATACGCAGTATTTT,CSVPGSTDTQYF
TRBD1,-,TRBV11-2,TRBJ2-7,TGTGCCAGCAGCCCATACCGGGGGGACAGGGACGAGCAGTACTTC,CASSPYRGDRDEQYF
-,many,TRBV12-3/TRBV12-4,TRBJ1-6,TGTGCCAGCAGTTTAGACAGTCTTTCACCCCTCCACTTT,CASSLDSLSPLHF
-,many,TRBV6-4,TRBJ2-3,TGTGCCAGCAGTGACTCAGGAGGCGCAACAGATACGCAGTATTTT,CASSDSGGATDTQYF
-,-,TRBV5-1,TRBJ1-3,TGCGCCAGCAGCTTGGATCAGGGGGGAAACACCATATATTTT,CASSLDQGGNTIYF
TRBD1,-,TRBV7-3,TRBJ2-5,TGTGCCAGCAGCCCCGGGACAGGGGGAGGAGAGACCCAGTACTTC,CASSPGTGGGETQYF
-,-,TRBV24-1,TRBJ2-2,TGTGCCACCAGTGATGGAGGATCACACACCGGGGAGCTGCTTTTT,CATSDGGSHTGELLF
-,-,TRBV7-6,TRBJ2-7,TGTGCCAGCAGCCCGTTGGGACGGCCACCCTACGAGCAGTACTTC,CASSPLGRPPYEQYF
TRBD1,-,TRBV19,TRBJ2-5,TGTGCCAGTAGTCCACAGGGGGACGGTGGTCAGCCCCAGTACTTC,CASSPQGDGGQPQYF
-,-,TRBV15,TRBJ1-3,TGTGCCACCAGCAGGACAGAAGGGGTCTCTGGAAACACCATATATTTT,CATSRTEGVSGNTIYF
TRBD2,many,TRBV7-2,TRBJ2-7,TGTGCCAGCAGTCGCGGGGGGTACGAGCAGTACTTC,CASSRGGYEQYF
TRBD1,-,TRBV24-1,TRBJ1-2,TGTGCCACCAGTGATTTAACGACAGGGGTTTATGGTGGCTACACCTTC,CATSDLTTGVYGGYTF
-,-,TRBV4-2,TRBJ1-4,TGTGCCAGCAGCCGGCCGTGGGCGGGAGAAAAACTGTTTTTT,CASSRPWAGEKLFF
-,-,TRBV19,TRBJ1-6,TGTGCCAGTAGTATAGCGGGATTCTCGGCCCTGAATAATTCACCCCTCCACTTT,CASSIAGFSALNNSPLHF
TRBD1,many,TRBV5-5,TRBJ2-3,TGTGCCAGCAGCTTAGGGACAGGGTTAACAGATACGCAGTATTTT,CASSLGTGLTDTQYF
TRBD1,-,TRBV7-9,TRBJ1-2,TGTGCCAGCAGCTCTCAGGGGACAGTGAATCGGTATGGCTACACCTTC,CASSSQGTVNRYGYTF
-,-,TRBV25-1,TRBJ2-5,TGCGCCAGCAGTGACTTCCGGACAACCCAAGAGACCCAGTACTTC,CASSDFRTTQETQYF
-,medium-sized,TRBV20-1,TRBJ1-1,TGCAGTGCTAAGGGGGTCGGCAGGGAGGACACTGAAGCTTTCTTT,CSAKGVGREDTEAFF
-,-,TRBV2,TRBJ2-1,TGTGCCAGCAGAACTAGGGTGAATGAGCAGTTCTTC,CASRTRVNEQFF
-,-,TRBV11-3,TRBJ2-7,-,CASSSDSAVYLCASSPGTISEQYF
TRBD1,-,TRBV4-1,TRBJ1-2,TGCGCCAGCACCCCAAGGGAAGGGGGCGATGGCTACACCTTC,CASTPREGGDGYTF
-,-,TRBV20-1,TRBJ1-2,TGCAGTGCTAGAGCGGCCAGCAACTATGGCTACACCTTC,CSARAASNYGYTF
-,many,TRBV20-1,TRBJ2-3,TGCAGTGCCGGGGGAAGAGGGGGCACAGATACGCAGTATTTT,CSAGGRGGTDTQYF